Ten or more counts support the clone carrying this T cell receptor (beta chain). What it binds is unknown. This record comes from a study of T cells after yellow fever vaccination. Overall study results and limits: In FACS-sorted repertoires, abundant clonotypes from the bulk population could appear as contaminants.

Germline V CDR1 and CDR2: MDHEN, SYDVKM. The CDR3 is 16 amino acids. Trimming cost V 2 bases and J 8 bases; bases outside gene matches: 11. TCRdb used MiXCR to reprocess the 5' RACE reads, holding one entry per CDR3 protein. The table lists roughly 49,000 distinct CDR3 sequences, roughly 7% of them singletons, with 28% in the top ten. The origin of this receptor is a young man who received the YFV17D yellow fever vaccine. V usage is TRBV28 and J usage is TRBJ2-1, with 8 bases matching TRBD2. The sequenced sample was CD8+ T cells sorted from PBMCs, obtained more than 14 days after the first yellow fever vaccination. The chain's CDR3 is CASSLGSGDPRDEQFF. The CDR3 nucleotides read TGTGCCAGCAGTTTAGGTAGCGGGGACCCCAGGGATGAGCAGTTCTTC.